This T cell receptor (beta chain) was captured by sequencing in a study of T cells in localized non-small cell lung cancer. The CDR3 is 13 amino acids. Germline V gene data show CDR1 as MNHEY and CDR2 as SMNVEV (reference sequence). The ends were cut back, 5 bases at V and 3 bases at J, with 11 bases in the middle. Some clones are missing from TCRdb's copy, which holds only in-frame ones; the method was immunoSEQ multiplex PCR. This table holds about 40,000 clones, 70% to 90% found once. This sequence joins TRBV27 and TRBJ2-7; the D is unclear. The sample consisted of peripheral blood, taken before any cancer treatment. This TCR derives from a man between 40 and 75 years old with stage I lung adenocarcinoma. The CDR3 loop is CASSDIDGYEQYF. The CDR3 DNA is TGTGCCAGCAGTGACATTGACGGCTACGAGCAGTACTTC.